A single sample gave rise to the 30 T cell receptor beta chains below, sequenced in a study of T cell responses to AZD1222 COVID-19 vaccine (dated by TCRdb to the early 2020s). The library was generated by the immunoSEQ multiplex PCR assay. The table was pulled from immuneACCESS by TCRdb, which kept in-frame rearrangements only. Such tables lose some clones; where checked, under half of the loss comes from unresolved V genes, and the rest has no known cause. The sample table holds 130,000 or so clones, of which around 94% were seen once. Together, the top ten hold roughly 7.2% of the sample. Per the publication, the time point label means: baseline before first vaccination. This sample comprised peripheral blood, obtained on day 0 of AZD1222 vaccination. The source of these receptors is an adult in good health.

This clone was recorded once. This chain connects TRBV5-1 to TRBJ1-5, with 7 bases that match TRBD1. Germline V CDR1 and CDR2: SGHRS, YFSETQ. Trimming cost V 4 bases and J 2 bases; bases outside gene matches: 6. CDR3 length equals 15 residues. CDR3 coding DNA: TGCGCCAGCAGCCAAACAGGGGACGGCAATCAGCCCCAGCATTTT. This translates into CASSQTGDGNQPQHF.

V usage is TRBV7-9 and J usage is TRBJ1-3, with 8 nucleotides matching TRBD1. This CDR3 region has 14 residues. Germline V lookup: CDR1 SEHNR, CDR2 FQNEAQ (reference sequence). The trim removed 6 bases at V and 4 bases at J, leaving 5 bases unmatched. The CDR3 loop reads CASRPGGSGNTIYF. The CDR3 DNA follows: TGTGCCAGCAGACCAGGGGGCTCAGGAAACACCATATATTTT. The whole variable domain, remainder taken from reference TRBV7-9 and TRBJ1-3, is DTGVSQNPRHKITKRGQNVTFRCDPISEHNRLYWYRQTLGQGPEFLTYFQNEAQLEKSRLLSDRFSAERPKGSFSTLEIQRTEQGDSAMYLCASRPGGSGNTIYFGEGSWLTVV.

The chain recombines TRBV11-3 with TRBJ2-1; 9 bases map to TRBD2. J was trimmed by 6 bases and V by 3 bases; bases with no gene match: 0. The CDR3 consists of 13 residues. CDR1 is SGHNT, CDR2 YENEEA, per germline. CDR3 DNA sequence: TGTGCCAGCAGCTTTAGCGGGAGCAATGAGCAGTTCTTC. It encodes CASSFSGSNEQFF.

This chain links TRBV6-2 or TRBV6-3 with TRBJ1-5, with a tentative D call TRBD1 (5 bases). Germline loops: CDR1 MNHEY, CDR2 SVGEGT. The length of the CDR3 is 12 residues. V was clipped by 5 bases and J by 11 bases, with 13 bases between them. CDR3 sequence reads: CASSQRGLSQHF. DNA for the CDR3: TGTGCCAGCAGTCAAAGGGGACTGTCCCAGCATTTT.

The chain combines TRBV7-6 with TRBJ2-3; 13 bases are shared with TRBD2. There are 17 residues in the CDR3. Germline V gene lookup returns CDR1 SGHVS and CDR2 FNYEAQ. Trimming cost V 5 bases and J 4 bases; bases outside gene matches: 9. CDR3 in DNA: TGTGCCAGCAGCCGCGGACTAGCGGGAGATGTCGCAGATACGCAGTATTTT. Translation: CASSRGLAGDVADTQYF.

The chain carries TRBV10-2 and TRBJ2-7; D gene ambiguous. Trimming pared 0 bases from V and 3 bases from J, leaving 9 bases between. Germline CDR1 reads WSHSY; CDR2 reads SAAADI. The CDR3 has 14 residues. CDR3 protein: CASSESFSDYEQYF. The CDR3 DNA reads as TGCGCCAGCAGTGAGTCATTTTCGGACTACGAGCAGTACTTC.

This clone has only a few counts. The chain carries TRBV19 and TRBJ2-7; 8 bases are a match to TRBD2. The germline V gene has CDR1 LNHDA and CDR2 SQIVND (reference sequence). The J segment lost 5 bases and the V segment lost 4 bases, leaving 7 bases of the junction unmatched. The CDR3 length is 14 residues. The CDR3 here is CASSTSGSGHEQYF. DNA for the CDR3: TGTGCCAGTAGTACAAGCGGGAGTGGCCACGAGCAGTACTTC.

This sequence joins TRBV3-1 (or the pseudogene TRBV3-2) and TRBJ1-4; TRBD1 might be the D (6 bases). Germline V gene lookup returns CDR1 LGHDT and CDR2 YNNKEL (reference sequence). The CDR3 is 16 amino acids. V lost 2 bases and J 4 bases, leaving 14 bases between the germline ends. The CDR3 bases are TGTGCCAGCAGCCAAAGAGGGGGGGCGAGTAATGAAAAACTGTTTTTT. It codes for CASSQRGGASNEKLFF.

The V and J genes are TRBV6-5 and TRBJ2-2, with no clear D. The ends were cut back, 5 bases at V and 1 base at J, with 11 bases in the middle. Germline CDR1 and CDR2: MNHEY and SVGAGI. The CDR3 extends over 15 amino acids. CDR3 coding DNA: TGTGCCAGCAGTCCGGGTTTTTTGAACACCGGGGAGCTGTTTTTT. It specifies CASSPGFLNTGELFF.

The chain recombines TRBV30 with TRBJ2-1, with D possibly called TRBD1 or TRBD2 (5 bases each). The CDR3 is 12 residues long. From germline, CDR1 is GTSNPN and CDR2 SVGIG (reference sequence). Trimming shortened V by 3 bases and J by 9 bases, and 12 bases separated the two germline ends. The CDR3 is CAWSVSGPEQFF. In DNA, the CDR3 is TGTGCCTGGAGCGTATCGGGGCCTGAGCAGTTCTTC.

The chain joins TRBV27 to TRBJ1-1; D is undetermined. Trimming took off 6 bases at V and 5 bases at J, with 13 bases between the two ends. This CDR3 is built from 13 residues. From germline, CDR1 is MNHEY and CDR2 SMNVEV (reference sequence). The CDR3 region is CASSSPRGTEAFF. The DNA of the CDR3 is TGTGCCAGCAGCTCCCCTCGGGGAACTGAAGCTTTCTTT.

This sequence joins TRBV6-5 and TRBJ1-1; D gene unclear. V lost 0 bases to trimming and J lost 3 bases, with 11 bases between them. Looked up from germline, CDR1 is MNHEY and CDR2 is SVGAGI. The CDR3 extends over 15 amino acids. The CDR3 DNA reads as TGTGCCAGCAGTTACTCATGGCGTGGGGACACTGAAGCTTTCTTT. Residues: CASSYSWRGDTEAFF.

This chain joins TRBV7-3 and TRBJ2-1, with 8 positions matching TRBD2. V trimming: 3 bases; J trimming: 4 bases; junction bases outside the gene matches: 8. Germline V gene data show CDR1 as SGHTA and CDR2 as FQGTGA. The CDR3 covers 16 residues. The CDR3 nucleotides read TGTGCCAGCAGCTTTGTGGCGGGAGGTCTGTACAATGAGCAGTTCTTC. As protein: CASSFVAGGLYNEQFF.

This chain uses TRBV28 with TRBJ2-5; the D gene is possibly TRBD1 (6 bases). Trimming shortened V by 5 bases and J by 8 bases, and 18 bases separated the two germline ends. Germline CDR1 and CDR2: MDHEN and SYDVKM. The CDR3 is 14 residues long. CDR3 loop: CASSRTVLSFTQYF. The CDR3 DNA reads as TGTGCCAGCAGTCGGACAGTCTTATCCTTTACCCAGTACTTC.

The V gene is TRBV29-1, the J gene TRBJ2-2, with a tentative D call TRBD1 (5 bases). The length of the CDR3 is 13 residues. The V gene lost 6 bases and the J gene lost 0 bases, with 8 bases spanning the gap. CDR1 is SQVTM, CDR2 ANQGSEA, per germline. CDR3 residues: CSVVTANTGELFF. CDR3 in DNA: TGCAGCGTGGTGACAGCGAACACCGGGGAGCTGTTTTTT.

The chain recombines TRBV27 with TRBJ2-7; TRBD2 aligns across 9 bases. The CDR3 extends over 16 amino acids. Germline CDR1 MNHEY, CDR2 SMNVEV (reference sequence). V lost 1 base to trimming and J lost 7 bases; unmatched junction nucleotides: 11. CDR3 region: CASSLLREGSYGEQYF. CDR3 DNA: TGTGCCAGCAGTTTATTGCGGGAGGGATCCTACGGGGAGCAGTACTTC.

The rearrangement links TRBV20-1 to TRBJ1-4; D not certain. Germline loops: CDR1 DFQATT, CDR2 SNEGSKA (reference sequence). The CDR3 sequence is 11 residues long. V lost 4 bases to trimming and J lost 12 bases, with 12 bases between them. CDR3 DNA: TGCAGTGCTAACCTTGGTGCAGAACTGTTTTTT. This gives the protein CSANLGAELFF.

This sequence joins TRBV2 and TRBJ1-2; no firm D call. The germline V gene encodes CDR1 SNHLY and CDR2 FYNNEI. The CDR3 has 14 amino acids. Trimming stripped 4 bases from V and 5 bases from J, with 14 bases between. The CDR3 coding sequence is TGTGCCAGCAGTGCTCAGATGGCAGCTTATGGCTACACCTTC. It translates to CASSAQMAAYGYTF.

The chain recombines TRBV18 with TRBJ1-2, with 8 positions matching TRBD1. The CDR3 is 16 residues long. The V gene end was trimmed by 0 bases and the J gene end by 2 bases; junction bases not matched to a gene: 5. CDR1 and CDR2 from the germline V gene are KGHSH and LQKENI. The CDR3 sequence is CASSPPGQAGNYGYTF. CDR3 nucleotide sequence: TGTGCCAGCTCACCACCGGGACAGGCGGGGAACTATGGCTACACCTTC. Filled out from reference TRBV18 and TRBJ1-2, the complete variable domain reads NAGVMQNPRHLVRRRGQEARLRCSPMKGHSHVYWYRQLPEEGLKFMVYLQKENIIDESGMPKERFSAEFPKEGPSILRIQQVVRGDSAAYFCASSPPGQAGNYGYTFGSGTRLTVV.

The chain joins TRBV24-1 to TRBJ2-2, with 12 bases identical to TRBD2. This CDR3 has 18 residues. With V trimmed by 1 base and J by 6 bases, 8 bases remained unmatched. Germline V CDR1 and CDR2: KGHDR, SFDVKD. CDR3 nucleotides: TGTGCCACCAGTGATTTCCCGAGACTAGCGGGAGTCCCCGGGGAGCTGTTTTTT. Its translation: CATSDFPRLAGVPGELFF.

V is TRBV20-1 and J is TRBJ1-1; D unresolved. The V and J ends lost 6 bases and 2 bases respectively, with 7 bases between them. Germline CDR1 is DFQATT and CDR2 is SNEGSKA (reference sequence). The CDR3 has 11 residues. The CDR3: CSAKKNTEAFF. CDR3 bases: TGCAGTGCCAAGAAAAACACTGAAGCTTTCTTT.

The chain has TRBV4-1 and TRBJ1-1; the match to TRBD1 covers 8 bases. The germline V gene has CDR1 MGHRA and CDR2 YSYEKL. The CDR3 consists of 16 residues. V dropped 3 bases and J dropped 1; count of bases not matched to a gene: 7. The CDR3 loop reads CASSQVWTGTNTEAFF. For the CDR3, the DNA is TGCGCCAGCAGCCAGGTTTGGACAGGGACGAACACTGAAGCTTTCTTT.

This chain links TRBV9 with TRBJ1-2; D is ambiguous. The V and J ends lost 4 bases and 3 bases respectively, with 4 bases between them. The CDR3 has 11 amino acids. Germline values: CDR1 SGDLS, CDR2 YYNGEE. CDR3 protein: CASSRDYGYTF. CDR3 coding DNA: TGTGCCAGCAGCAGGGACTATGGCTACACCTTC. The whole variable domain, remainder taken from reference TRBV9 and TRBJ1-2, is DSGVTQTPKHLITATGQRVTLRCSPRSGDLSVYWYQQSLDQGLQFLIQYYNGEERAKGNILERFSAQQFPDLHSELNLSSLELGDSALYFCASSRDYGYTFGSGTRLTVV.

This clone was recorded only once. This chain links TRBV6-5 with TRBJ1-1; TRBD1 might be the D (6 bases). CDR3 size: 13 residues. Looked up from germline, CDR1 is MNHEY and CDR2 is SVGAGI. Trimming pared 3 bases from V and 5 bases from J, leaving 10 bases between. Here the CDR3 reads CASSYTRGTEAFF. The CDR3 DNA reads as TGTGCCAGCAGTTATACAAGGGGGACTGAAGCTTTCTTT.

This chain connects TRBV7-7 to TRBJ2-1; TRBD1 is a possible D gene (5 bases). Germline lookup yields CDR1 SSHAT and CDR2 FNYEAQ (reference sequence). The CDR3 length is 15 residues. Trimming left V 5 bases short and J 0 bases short, with 11 bases between. CDR3 in DNA: TGTGCCAGCAGCCCTCAAACAGGCTCCTACAATGAGCAGTTCTTC. Protein: CASSPQTGSYNEQFF.

The sample holds one count of this clone. The chain combines TRBV6-1 with TRBJ2-1, with 8 bases that match TRBD2. CDR3 length: 15 amino acids. V gave up 6 bases and J gave up 3 bases; unmatched junction bases: 7. Germline-derived CDR1 and CDR2 are MNHNS and SASEGT. The CDR3 DNA reads TGTGCCAGCAGCGAGACTAGCGCTATCTACAATGAGCAGTTCTTC. This gives the protein CASSETSAIYNEQFF.

V usage is TRBV6-4 and J usage is TRBJ2-2; D is unresolved. Germline V gives CDR1 MRHNA, CDR2 SNTAGT. The CDR3 has 13 residues. The ends were cut back, 2 bases at V and 3 bases at J, with 4 bases in the middle. CDR3 nucleotides: TGTGCCAGCAGTGACGGGGACACCGGGGAGCTGTTTTTT. This sequence encodes CASSDGDTGELFF.

This clone showed up just once. V and J are TRBV13 and TRBJ2-5; 7 bases fit TRBD2. Germline-derived CDR1 and CDR2 are PRHDT and FYEKMQ (reference sequence). CDR3 length: 15 amino acids. Losses at the gene ends were 3 bases for V and 5 bases for J; bases not matched to a gene: 9. CDR3 loop: CASSLGGSLRETQYF. DNA of the CDR3: TGTGCCAGCAGCTTGGGCGGGAGCTTGAGGGAGACCCAGTACTTC.

V usage is TRBV19 and J usage is TRBJ1-2; TRBD1 is a possible D gene (6 bases). This CDR3 spans 14 amino acids. Per the germline V gene, CDR1 is LNHDA and CDR2 is SQIVND (reference sequence). V gave up 3 bases and J gave up 7 bases, with 15 bases separating them. The CDR3 sequence is CASSMGSGDIGYTF. The DNA of the CDR3 is TGTGCCAGTAGTATGGGATCAGGGGATATTGGCTACACCTTC.

The chain uses TRBV27 and TRBJ2-3; D might be TRBD1 or TRBD2, each matching 5 bases. V was pared by 2 bases and J by 7 bases, with 13 bases between. The CDR3 is 14 amino acids. Germline V lookup: CDR1 MNHEY, CDR2 SMNVEV (reference sequence). This CDR3 reads CASSLLGEPNTQYF. As DNA, the CDR3 is TGTGCCAGCAGTTTACTGGGGGAACCGAATACGCAGTATTTT.